This T cell receptor (beta chain) comes out of a study of regulatory T cells in long-lasting Graves disease. The study, taken as a whole, reports: Persistent disease preferred TRBV28, TRBJ1-2 and TRBJ2-5.

This clonotype was seen ten or more times. Its antigen is unknown. CDR1 and CDR2 (germline): MDHEN, SYDVKM. CDR3 length equals 16 residues. The ends lost 7 bases at V and 7 bases at J; junction bases unmatched: 11. The authors built TCR beta libraries using iRepertoire HTBI primers and Arm-PCR of CDR3 regions. The authors' processing: Across all samples, approximately 68 TRBV segments and more than 11 TRBJ segments were identified. Via MiXCR, TCRdb re-called the multiplex PCR reads, giving one row per CDR3 protein. The V and J calls and clone size come from TCRdb's table, not from the authors' own analysis. This sample has under 250,000 distinct CDR3 sequences; around 19% occur once, and the top ten carry 10% to 15%. As to time point: newly diagnosed GD, antithyroid drugs for less than 3 months. The TCR library used RNA extracted from PBMCs. The same sample was also studied in work on T cells in Graves' hyperthyroidism and ophthalmopathy.

This chain joins TRBV28 and TRBJ2-2; 11 nucleotides match TRBD1. This TCR derives from a woman in her thirties with Graves disease. Specimen: peripheral blood mononuclear cells (PBMCs), collected at new diagnosis, from a patient treated with antithyroid drugs. This CDR3 is CASTPGTGGLIGELFF. The CDR3 DNA follows: TGTGCCAGCACCCCCGGGACAGGGGGTTTGATCGGGGAGCTGTTTTTT.